The clone carrying this T cell receptor beta chain was counted once. Its target is unknown. This entry is derived from a study of untreated major depressive disorder. Repertoires were generated with immunoSEQ multiplex PCR, while TCRdb's copy carries only in-frame clones and drops some. The table lists about 25,000 clones, about 91% of them singletons. The CDR3 runs 20 residues. V was clipped by 4 bases and J by 4 bases, with 30 bases between them. Germline CDR1 reads SGDLS; CDR2 reads YYNGEE. Overall study findings and caveats: CD4+ T cells from depressed patients used TRBV05-01 (Vbeta 5.1) more often than controls.

Material: CD4+ T cells from PBMCs. The clonotype comes from a woman aged 25-40 years with major depressive disorder. The genes are TRBV9 and TRBJ1-3; possible D gene TRBD1, 6 bases. The CDR3 reads CASSPPTLTGGGAGGNTIYF. The CDR3 DNA follows: TGTGCCAGCAGCCCCCCAACGCTCACCGGCGGGGGGGCGGGGGGAAACACCATATATTTT.